A single sample is the source of the 5 T cell receptor beta chains below, sequenced in a study of vaccination and CD4 T cells after COVID-19. The treatment denotes: 10-day PBMC culture with coronavirus spike peptide pools or control peptides (ViraFEST assay). With the Oncomine TCR Beta short-read assay, DNA from cultured CD4+ T cells was sequenced. TCRdb reanalysed the PCR reads using MiXCR and keeps one entry per CDR3 protein. This sample has about 20,000 distinct CDR3 sequences, with roughly 40% found just once. These receptors have no identified antigens. The sequences come from CD4+ T cells from blood, cultured in vitro, collected before SARS-CoV-2 vaccination. These receptors all stem from a human donor who received a COVID-19 vaccine.

V gene TRBV2 combines with J gene TRBJ1-5, with 9 bases aligning to TRBD1. The germline gives CDR1 SNHLY, CDR2 FYNNEI. V shed 5 bases and J 9 bases; nucleotides not matched to a gene: 11. This CDR3 spans 15 amino acids. CDR3 DNA: TGTGCCAGCAGTCGGGACAGGGAAAAGAGGAGGCCCCAGCATTTT. It specifies CASSRDREKRRPQHF.

This clonotype was found a few times. V gene TRBV6-7 combines with J gene TRBJ2-5; 7 bases are a match to TRBD1. TRBV6-7 is recorded as an ORF, its role being uncertain. The V segment lost 2 bases and the J segment 3 bases; nucleotides outside the gene matches: 6. The length of the CDR3 is 15 residues. The CDR3 loop reads CASSYLDRFEETQYF. For the CDR3, the DNA is TGTGCCAGCAGTTACCTGGACAGGTTTGAAGAGACCCAGTACTTC.

The chain couples TRBV20-1 to TRBJ2-3; 7 bases fit TRBD1. The V and J ends lost 6 bases and 1 base, in that order; junction bases with no gene match: 13. The CDR3 totals 16 residues. CDR1 and CDR2 from the germline V gene are DFQATT and SNEGSKA (reference sequence). The chain's CDR3 is CSASGQLKSRTDTQYF. The CDR3 DNA reads as TGCAGTGCATCGGGACAGCTCAAGTCACGCACAGATACGCAGTATTTT.

This clonotype was recorded a few times. The V gene is TRBV6-1, the J gene TRBJ2-3; 8 bases agree with TRBD2. Losses at the gene ends were 3 bases for V and 2 bases for J; bases not matched to a gene: 4. Germline assignment: CDR1 MNHNS and CDR2 SASEGT. This CDR3 region has 15 residues. CDR3 in DNA: TGTGCCAGCAGTGACAGAGCGGGGGCCACAGATACGCAGTATTTT. Protein product: CASSDRAGATDTQYF.

The V and J genes are TRBV2 and TRBJ1-1; TRBD1 agrees at 9 bases. Germline CDR1 reads SNHLY; CDR2 reads FYNNEI. V trimming: 5 bases; J trimming: 5 bases; junction bases outside the gene matches: 6. The CDR3 contains 14 residues. The CDR3 sequence: CASSFSQGATEAFF. CDR3 nucleotide sequence: TGTGCCAGCAGTTTTTCACAGGGGGCGACTGAAGCTTTCTTT.